The 9 T cell receptor beta chains reported below all come from one sample, sequenced in a study of vaccination and CD4 T cells after COVID-19. Oncomine TCR Beta short-read sequencing was applied to DNA from cultured CD4+ T cells. TCRdb recomputed calls from the PCR reads with MiXCR, one row per CDR3 protein. The data hold about 17,000 distinct CDR3 sequences, with more than 65% observed a single time. Treatment meaning: approximately 10-day PBMC culture with coronavirus spike peptide pools or control peptides (ViraFEST assay). Their cognate antigens are unknown. Sequenced sample: CD4+ T cells from blood, cultured in vitro. These receptors were taken from a human donor who had recovered from COVID-19.

The CDR3, as DNA: TGTGCCAGCAGTCTCCGGGGGTCCTACAATGAGCAGTTCTTC. Translating it yields CASSLRGSYNEQFF. This chain links TRBV5-4 with TRBJ2-1; a possible D gene is TRBD2 (6 bases). Germline V gene lookup returns CDR1 SGHNT and CDR2 YYREEE (reference sequence). The CDR3 contains 14 residues. The ends were cut back, 5 bases at V and 1 base at J, with 10 bases in the middle. Combining the CDR3 with reference TRBV5-4 and TRBJ2-1 gives the whole variable domain ETGVTQSPTHLIKTRGQQVTLRCSSQSGHNTVSWYQQALGQGPQFIFQYYREEENGRGNFPPRFSGLQFPNYSSELNVNALELDDSALYLCASSLRGSYNEQFFGPGTRLTVL.

This chain links TRBV20-1 with TRBJ2-3, with 7 bases identical to TRBD2. This CDR3 spans 15 amino acids. CDR1 DFQATT and CDR2 SNEGSKA come from the germline V gene (reference sequence). Trimming took 7 bases from V and 2 from J; bases not matched to a gene: 12. In nucleotides, the CDR3 is TGCAGTGTCCCAGCCCAGCGGGACCACACAGATACGCAGTATTTT. It encodes CSVPAQRDHTDTQYF.

The chain employs TRBV5-1 and TRBJ1-2; possible D gene TRBD1, 6 bases. CDR1 and CDR2 (germline): SGHRS, YFSETQ. Between the trimmed V and J ends, which lost 1 base and 1 base, there was a span of 17 bases. This CDR3 has 17 amino acids. The CDR3 loop is CASSLTGTTNDNYGYTF. In nucleotides, the CDR3 is TGCGCCAGCAGCTTGACAGGGACCACTAATGATAACTATGGCTACACCTTC.

V and J are TRBV20-1 and TRBJ2-3; TRBD1 agrees at 8 bases. Losses at the gene ends were 4 bases for V and 4 bases for J; bases not matched to a gene: 13. The CDR3 is 16 residues long. Germline assignment: CDR1 DFQATT and CDR2 SNEGSKA (reference sequence). CDR3 in amino acids: CSAIGQGEIHPDTQYF. In DNA, the CDR3 is TGCAGTGCTATCGGACAGGGAGAAATTCACCCAGATACGCAGTATTTT.

The chain is built from TRBV28 and TRBJ2-7; TRBD2 matches at 8 bases. The J segment lost 3 bases and the V segment lost 4 bases, leaving 8 bases of the junction unmatched. The CDR3 totals 15 residues. Looked up from germline, CDR1 is MDHEN and CDR2 is SYDVKM. This chain's CDR3 is CASSSTGTSRYEQYF. CDR3 DNA: TGTGCCAGCAGTTCCACCGGGACTAGTCGCTACGAGCAGTACTTC.

The chain recombines TRBV12-3 or TRBV12-4 with TRBJ1-2; D is unresolved. The CDR3 extends over 13 amino acids. V lost 6 bases and J lost 6, with 14 bases in between. DNA for the CDR3: TGTGCCAGCAGCCCATTAATGTTCAATGGCTACACCTTC. This gives the protein CASSPLMFNGYTF.

The chain recombines TRBV20-1 with TRBJ2-3, with TRBD2 as a possible D gene (6 bases). Germline V lookup: CDR1 DFQATT, CDR2 SNEGSKA (reference sequence). The CDR3 consists of 14 residues. Between the trimmed V and J ends, which lost 4 bases and 1 base, there was a span of 12 bases. The CDR3 loop reads CSAIVGGGTDTQYF. In nucleotides, the CDR3 is TGCAGTGCTATAGTGGGAGGCGGCACAGATACGCAGTATTTT.

J is TRBJ2-7 and V is TRBV12-1; the table's D call of TRBD1 was not tested on the DNA. TRBV12-1 is termed a pseudogene. This CDR3 is built from 14 residues. The CDR3 bases are TGTGCCAGCAGCCCCCCAGGGCGGGCCTACGAGCAGTACTTC. This sequence encodes CASSPPGRAYEQYF.

The CDR3 coding sequence is TGCGCCAGCAGCTTGGGCGGGGTTAGCACAGATACGCAGTATTTT. It is translated as CASSLGGVSTDTQYF. The chain links TRBV5-1 to TRBJ2-3, with D possibly being TRBD2 (6 bases). This CDR3 has 15 amino acids. Germline CDR1 is SGHRS and CDR2 is YFSETQ. Trimming shortened V by 0 bases and J by 0 bases, and 8 bases separated the two germline ends.